These 3 T cell receptor beta chains came from one sample sequenced in a study of T cell repertoires in cytomegalovirus infection. TCRdb re-called the reads with MiXCR, one entry per CDR3 protein. The sample yields a few hundred thousand distinct CDR3 sequences, roughly a third seen once. No cognate antigen is known for these TCRs. Sample: cultured PBMCs, taken from culture after CMV antigen stimulation. The receptors originated from a human donor in good health (CMV status not recorded). Some clones in this sample may be carry-over from other donors' samples.

This sequence joins TRBV5-1 and TRBJ1-1; tentative D call: TRBD1 (5 bases). CDR3 length equals 14 residues. V lost 4 bases and J lost 1, with 11 bases in between. Germline-derived CDR1 and CDR2 are SGHRS and YFSETQ. The DNA for the CDR3 is TGCGCCAGCAGCCCAGACAGACCGAACACTGAAGCTTTCTTT. Its protein is CASSPDRPNTEAFF.

The chain couples TRBV5-1 to TRBJ1-3; no firm D call. The CDR3 is 16 amino acids. Germline V lookup: CDR1 SGHRS, CDR2 YFSETQ. The V and J ends lost 0 bases and 0 bases respectively, with 10 bases between them. CDR3 protein: CASSLDTASSGNTIYF. The CDR3 coding sequence is TGCGCCAGCAGCTTGGACACGGCGAGCTCTGGAAACACCATATATTTT.

As DNA, the CDR3 is TGTGCCAGCAGACCCGGGACAGGACTCTATGGCTACACCTTC. Its translation is CASRPGTGLYGYTF. The chain couples TRBV27 to TRBJ1-2; the match to TRBD1 covers 8 bases. The CDR3 runs to 14 residues. The V gene end was trimmed by 6 bases and the J gene end by 4 bases; junction bases not matched to a gene: 7. CDR1 MNHEY and CDR2 SMNVEV come from the germline V gene (reference sequence).